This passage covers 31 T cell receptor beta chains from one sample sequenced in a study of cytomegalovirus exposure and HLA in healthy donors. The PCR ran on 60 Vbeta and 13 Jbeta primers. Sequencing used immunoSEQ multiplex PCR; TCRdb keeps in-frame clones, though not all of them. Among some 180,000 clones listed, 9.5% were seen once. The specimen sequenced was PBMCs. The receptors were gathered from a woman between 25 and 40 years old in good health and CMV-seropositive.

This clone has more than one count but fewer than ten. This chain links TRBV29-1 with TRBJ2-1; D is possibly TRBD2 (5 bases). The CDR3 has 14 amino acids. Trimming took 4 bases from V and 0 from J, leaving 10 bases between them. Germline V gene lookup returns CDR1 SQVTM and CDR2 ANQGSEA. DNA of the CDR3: TGCAGCGTTGTGGACTTATACTCCTACAATGAGCAGTTCTTC. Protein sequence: CSVVDLYSYNEQFF.

The CDR3 region has the DNA TGTGCCAGCAGCTTAGGCCCCGTCTATGAGCAGTTCTTC. The encoded protein is CASSLGPVYEQFF. J is TRBJ2-1 and V is TRBV13; D is undetermined. Germline V gene sequence: CDR1 PRHDT, CDR2 FYEKMQ (reference sequence). Deletions cut 0 bases from V and 8 bases from J, with 8 bases between. There are 13 residues in the CDR3.

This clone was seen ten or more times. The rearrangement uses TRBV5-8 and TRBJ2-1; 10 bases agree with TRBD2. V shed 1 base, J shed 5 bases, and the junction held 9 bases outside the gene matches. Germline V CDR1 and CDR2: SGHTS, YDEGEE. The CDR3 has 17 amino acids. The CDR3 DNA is TGTGCCAGCAGCTTGTCCCTCTTAGCGGGAGGTCACAATGAGCAGTTCTTC. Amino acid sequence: CASSLSLLAGGHNEQFF.

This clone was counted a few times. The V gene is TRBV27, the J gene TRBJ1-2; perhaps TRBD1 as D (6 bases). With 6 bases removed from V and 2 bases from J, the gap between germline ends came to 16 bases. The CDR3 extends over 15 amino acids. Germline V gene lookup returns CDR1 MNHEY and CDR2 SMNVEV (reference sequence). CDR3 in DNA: TGTGCCAGCAGGCCACAGGGAGTTAGAAACTATGGCTACACCTTC. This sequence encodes CASRPQGVRNYGYTF.

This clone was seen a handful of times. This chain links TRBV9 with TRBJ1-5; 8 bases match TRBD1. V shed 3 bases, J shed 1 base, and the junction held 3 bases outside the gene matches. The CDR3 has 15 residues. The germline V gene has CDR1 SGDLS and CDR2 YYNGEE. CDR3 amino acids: CASSATGESNQPQHF. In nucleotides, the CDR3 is TGTGCCAGCAGCGCGACAGGGGAAAGCAATCAGCCCCAGCATTTT.

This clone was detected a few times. Written as DNA, the CDR3 is TGTGCCAGCAGCCTATCCGTTGCAACTAATGAAAAACTGTTTTTT. Its translation: CASSLSVATNEKLFF. The chain links TRBV5-5 to TRBJ1-4; D is unclear. V was pared by 4 bases and J by 0 bases, with 10 bases between. CDR1 and CDR2 (germline): SGHKS, YYEKEE (reference sequence). CDR3 length: 15 amino acids.

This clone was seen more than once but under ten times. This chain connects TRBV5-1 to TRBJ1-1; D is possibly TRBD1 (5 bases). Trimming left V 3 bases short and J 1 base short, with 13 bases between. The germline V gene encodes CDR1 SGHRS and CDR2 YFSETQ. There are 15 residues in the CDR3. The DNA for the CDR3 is TGCGCCAGCAGCTCCATTTGGGGCCAGAACACTGAAGCTTTCTTT. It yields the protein CASSSIWGQNTEAFF.

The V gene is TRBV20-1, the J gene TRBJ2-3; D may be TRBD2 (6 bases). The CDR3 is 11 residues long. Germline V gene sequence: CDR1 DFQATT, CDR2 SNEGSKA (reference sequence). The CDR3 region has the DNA TGCAGGGTCGGCGCGGGGGATACGCAGTATTTT. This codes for CRVGAGDTQYF.

In DNA form, the CDR3 reads TGTGCCAGCTCACTATCCCAGGGTGTGAACACTGAAGCTTTCTTT. It translates to CASSLSQGVNTEAFF. This rearrangement joins TRBV18 to TRBJ1-1, with a possible D match to TRBD1 (5 bases). The CDR3 is 15 residues long. Germline assignment: CDR1 KGHSH and CDR2 LQKENI. V lost 4 bases and J 0 bases, leaving 12 bases between the germline ends.

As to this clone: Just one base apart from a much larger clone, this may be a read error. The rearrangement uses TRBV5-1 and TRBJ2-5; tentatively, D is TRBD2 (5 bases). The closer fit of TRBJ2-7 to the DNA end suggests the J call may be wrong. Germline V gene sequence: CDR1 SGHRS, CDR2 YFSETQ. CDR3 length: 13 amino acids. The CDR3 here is CASSLGGDYEQYF. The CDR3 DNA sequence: TGCGCCAGCAGCTTGGGGGGAGACTACGAGCAGTACTTC.

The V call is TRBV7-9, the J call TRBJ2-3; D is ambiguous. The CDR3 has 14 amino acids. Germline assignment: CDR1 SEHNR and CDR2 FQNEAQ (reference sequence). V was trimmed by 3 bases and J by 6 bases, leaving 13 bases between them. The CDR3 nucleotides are TGTGCCAGCAGCTTTACCAGCGATTCGGATACGCAGTATTTT. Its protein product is CASSFTSDSDTQYF. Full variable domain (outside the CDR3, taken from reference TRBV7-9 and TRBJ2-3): DTGVSQNPRHKITKRGQNVTFRCDPISEHNRLYWYRQTLGQGPEFLTYFQNEAQLEKSRLLSDRFSAERPKGSFSTLEIQRTEQGDSAMYLCASSFTSDSDTQYFGPGTRLTVL.

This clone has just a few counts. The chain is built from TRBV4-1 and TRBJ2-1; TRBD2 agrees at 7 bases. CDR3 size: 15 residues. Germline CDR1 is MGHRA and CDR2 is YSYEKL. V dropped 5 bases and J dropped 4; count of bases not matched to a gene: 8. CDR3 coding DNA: TGCGCCAGCAGCGTGAGAGGTAGCGGGTACAATGAGCAGTTCTTC. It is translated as CASSVRGSGYNEQFF.

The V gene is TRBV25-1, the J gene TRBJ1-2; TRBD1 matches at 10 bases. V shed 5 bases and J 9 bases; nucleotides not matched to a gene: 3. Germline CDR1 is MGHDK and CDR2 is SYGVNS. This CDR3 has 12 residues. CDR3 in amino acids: CASSPDRGSYTF. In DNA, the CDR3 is TGTGCCAGCAGTCCGGACAGGGGGAGCTACACCTTC.

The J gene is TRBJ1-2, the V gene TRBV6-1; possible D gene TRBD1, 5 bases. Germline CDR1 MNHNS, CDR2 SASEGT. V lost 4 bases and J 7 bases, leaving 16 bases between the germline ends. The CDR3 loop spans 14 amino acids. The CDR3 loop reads CASSADSLARGYTF. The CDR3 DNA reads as TGTGCCAGCAGTGCCGACAGCCTCGCTCGTGGCTACACCTTC.

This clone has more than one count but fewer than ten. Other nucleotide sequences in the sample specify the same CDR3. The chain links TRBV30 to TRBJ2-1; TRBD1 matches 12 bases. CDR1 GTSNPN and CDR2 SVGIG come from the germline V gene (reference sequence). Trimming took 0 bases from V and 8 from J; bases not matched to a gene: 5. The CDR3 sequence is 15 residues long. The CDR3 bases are TGTGCCTGGAGTGTTCTCGGGACAGGGGGCGATGAGCAGTTCTTC. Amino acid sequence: CAWSVLGTGGDEQFF.

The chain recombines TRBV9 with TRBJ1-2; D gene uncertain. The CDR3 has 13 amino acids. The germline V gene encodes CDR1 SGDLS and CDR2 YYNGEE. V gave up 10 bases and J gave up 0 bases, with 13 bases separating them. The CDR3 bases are TGTGCCTCAAAGCCCCGTACTAACTATGGCTACACCTTC. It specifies CASKPRTNYGYTF.

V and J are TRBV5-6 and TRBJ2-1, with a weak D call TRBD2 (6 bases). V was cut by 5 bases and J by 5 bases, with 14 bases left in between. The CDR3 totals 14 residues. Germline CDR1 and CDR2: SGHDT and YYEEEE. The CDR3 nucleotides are TGTGCCAGCAGAGCTCGGAGGGATGACAATGAGCAGTTCTTC. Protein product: CASRARRDDNEQFF.

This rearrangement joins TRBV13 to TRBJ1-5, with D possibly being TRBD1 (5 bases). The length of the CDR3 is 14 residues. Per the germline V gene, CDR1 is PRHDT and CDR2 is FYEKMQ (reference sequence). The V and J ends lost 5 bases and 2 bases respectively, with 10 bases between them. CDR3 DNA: TGTGCCAGCAGCCGAACAGGTGGCAATCAGCCCCAGCATTTT. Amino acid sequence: CASSRTGGNQPQHF.

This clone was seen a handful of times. CDR3 amino acids: CASSDDFVETQYF. The CDR3 DNA is TGTGCCAGCAGTGATGACTTTGTGGAGACCCAGTACTTC. This chain uses TRBV25-1 with TRBJ2-5; D call uncertain. Deletions cut 3 bases from V and 5 bases from J, with 10 bases between. The CDR3 has 13 residues. Germline V CDR1 and CDR2: MGHDK, SYGVNS. Full variable domain (remainder filled in from reference TRBV25-1 and TRBJ2-5): EADIYQTPRYLVIGTGKKITLECSQTMGHDKMYWYQQDPGMELHLIHYSYGVNSTEKGDLSSESTVSRIRTEHFPLTLESARPSHTSQYLCASSDDFVETQYFGPGTRLLVL.

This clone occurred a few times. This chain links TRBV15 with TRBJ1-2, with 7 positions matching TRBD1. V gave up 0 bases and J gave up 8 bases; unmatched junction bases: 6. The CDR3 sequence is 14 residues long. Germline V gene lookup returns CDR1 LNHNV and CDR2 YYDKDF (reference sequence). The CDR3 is CATSRELRGQGYTF. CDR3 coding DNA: TGTGCCACCAGCAGAGAACTAAGGGGGCAGGGCTACACCTTC.

The CDR3: CASSPRTGGTWNTEAFF. Written as DNA, the CDR3 is TGTGCCAGCAGCCCGCGGACCGGGGGGACGTGGAACACTGAAGCTTTCTTT. This rearrangement joins TRBV7-8 to TRBJ1-1; perhaps TRBD1 as D (5 bases). Germline V gives CDR1 SGHVS, CDR2 FQNEAQ. Trimming cost V 5 bases and J 1 base, with 20 bases left between them. The CDR3 runs to 17 residues.

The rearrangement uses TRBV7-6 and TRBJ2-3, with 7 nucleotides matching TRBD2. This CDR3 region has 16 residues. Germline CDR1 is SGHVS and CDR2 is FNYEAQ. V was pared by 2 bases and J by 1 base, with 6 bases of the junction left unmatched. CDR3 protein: CASSLSRGSRTDTQYF. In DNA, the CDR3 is TGTGCCAGCAGCTTATCCCGCGGGAGTCGCACAGATACGCAGTATTTT.

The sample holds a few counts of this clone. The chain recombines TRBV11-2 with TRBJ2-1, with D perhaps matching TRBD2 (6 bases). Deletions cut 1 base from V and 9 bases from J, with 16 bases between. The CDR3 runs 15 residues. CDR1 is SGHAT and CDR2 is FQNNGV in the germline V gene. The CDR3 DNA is TGTGCCAGCAGCTTAGGTGGCGGGGCCATCGTTGAGCAGTTCTTC. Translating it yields CASSLGGGAIVEQFF.

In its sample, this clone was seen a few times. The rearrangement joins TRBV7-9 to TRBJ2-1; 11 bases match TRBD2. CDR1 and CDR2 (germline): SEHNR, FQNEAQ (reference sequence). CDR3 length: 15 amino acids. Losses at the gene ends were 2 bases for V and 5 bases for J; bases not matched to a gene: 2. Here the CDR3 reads CASSLTTSGNNEQFF. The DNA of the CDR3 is TGTGCCAGCAGCTTAACGACTAGCGGGAACAATGAGCAGTTCTTC.

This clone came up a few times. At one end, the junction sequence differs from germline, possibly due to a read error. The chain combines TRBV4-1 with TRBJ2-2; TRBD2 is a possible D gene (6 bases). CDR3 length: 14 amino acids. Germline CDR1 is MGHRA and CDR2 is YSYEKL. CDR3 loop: CASSRGPFTGGLFF. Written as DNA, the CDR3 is TGCGCCAGCAGCCGTGGACCCTTCACCGGGGGGCTGTTTTTT.

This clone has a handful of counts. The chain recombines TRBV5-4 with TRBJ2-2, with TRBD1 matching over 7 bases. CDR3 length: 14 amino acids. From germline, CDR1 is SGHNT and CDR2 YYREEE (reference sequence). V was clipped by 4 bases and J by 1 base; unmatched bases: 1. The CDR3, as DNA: TGTGCCAGCAGCAGACAGGGGAACACCGGGGAGCTGTTTTTT. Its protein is CASSRQGNTGELFF. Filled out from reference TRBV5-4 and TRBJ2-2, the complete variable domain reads ETGVTQSPTHLIKTRGQQVTLRCSSQSGHNTVSWYQQALGQGPQFIFQYYREEENGRGNFPPRFSGLQFPNYSSELNVNALELDDSALYLCASSRQGNTGELFFGEGSRLTVL.

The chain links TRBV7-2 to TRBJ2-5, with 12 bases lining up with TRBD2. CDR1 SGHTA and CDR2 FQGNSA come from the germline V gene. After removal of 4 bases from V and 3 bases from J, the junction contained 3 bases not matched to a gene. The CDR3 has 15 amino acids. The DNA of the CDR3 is TGTGCCAGCAGCTCTAGCGGGAGGGTAAAAGAGACCCAGTACTTC. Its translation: CASSSSGRVKETQYF.

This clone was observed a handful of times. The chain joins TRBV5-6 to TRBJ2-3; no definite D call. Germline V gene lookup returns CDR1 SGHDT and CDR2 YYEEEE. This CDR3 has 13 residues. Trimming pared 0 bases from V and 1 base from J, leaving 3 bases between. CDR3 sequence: CASSLGRTDTQYF. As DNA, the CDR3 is TGTGCCAGCAGCTTGGGGCGCACAGATACGCAGTATTTT. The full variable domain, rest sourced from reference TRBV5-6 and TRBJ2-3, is DAGVTQSPTHLIKTRGQQVTLRCSPKSGHDTVSWYQQALGQGPQFIFQYYEEEERQRGNFPDRFSGHQFPNYSSELNVNALLLGDSALYLCASSLGRTDTQYFGPGTRLTVL.

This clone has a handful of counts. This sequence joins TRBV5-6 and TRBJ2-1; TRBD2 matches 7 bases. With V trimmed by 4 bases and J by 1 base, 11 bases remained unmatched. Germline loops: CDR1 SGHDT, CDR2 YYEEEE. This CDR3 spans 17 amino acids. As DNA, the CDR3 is TGTGCCAGCAGCCCCTTCGGCGGGAGAAGTTCCTACAATGAGCAGTTCTTC. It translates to CASSPFGGRSSYNEQFF.

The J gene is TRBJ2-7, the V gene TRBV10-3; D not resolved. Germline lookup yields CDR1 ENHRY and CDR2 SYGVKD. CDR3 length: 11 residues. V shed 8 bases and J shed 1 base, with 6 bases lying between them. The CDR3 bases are TGTGCCATCCAGAGGTCCTACGAGCAGTACTTC. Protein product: CAIQRSYEQYF.

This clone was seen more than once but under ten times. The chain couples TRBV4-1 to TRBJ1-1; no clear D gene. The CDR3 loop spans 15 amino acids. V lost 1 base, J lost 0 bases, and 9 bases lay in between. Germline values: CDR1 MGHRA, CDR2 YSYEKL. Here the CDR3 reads CASSQAPGMNTEAFF. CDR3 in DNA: TGCGCCAGCAGCCAAGCTCCAGGAATGAACACTGAAGCTTTCTTT.